This TCR beta chain comes out of a study of monozygotic twins with cystic fibrosis. About the study: Libraries were built from approximately 3 micrograms of fragmented DNA using roughly 14 PCR cycles.

Some clones are missing from TCRdb's copy, which holds only in-frame ones; the method was immunoSEQ multiplex PCR. This sample has about 15,000 clones, with 95% to 97% found just once. Concerning this clone: Its antigen is still unknown.

Study-wide results and caveats: Monozygotic CF twins shared more identical nucleotide clonotypes than unrelated patients. Low clonality (median roughly 0.01) suggested a mostly naive repertoire. Co-twins had the most similar V usage for 13 of 16 pairs, J for 8.

Material for sequencing was blood. The TCR sequence derives from a girl aged 2-15 years with cystic fibrosis.

The CDR3 coding sequence is TGTGCCAGCAGCTATCCCGGACAGGGTATCCACGAGCAGTACTTC. Amino acid sequence: CASSYPGQGIHEQYF. The chain links TRBV13 to TRBJ2-7; 8 bases match TRBD1. Trimming at V came to 4 bases and at J to 5 bases, leaving 10 bases not matched to a gene. The CDR3 has 15 amino acids. Germline CDR1 PRHDT, CDR2 FYEKMQ (reference sequence).